Only a few counts were recorded for the clone carrying this T cell receptor beta chain. Its antigen remains unknown. Sample time point: healthy volunteer bleed at 6 weeks. Total RNA was extracted from unfractionated whole blood. In the original workflow: A per-sample median of roughly 91,000 TCRs was observed, with a range of about 23,224 to 690,600. A single record per CDR3 protein comes from TCRdb applying MiXCR to the RACE reads. These V and J calls are TCRdb output, not the study's own analysis. The sample lists about 82,000 distinct CDR3 sequences; under 10% were seen once. These data are taken from a study of human T cells and chemical hapten exposure. Study at large: Yields of TCR per sample differed, chiefly owing to small differences in pooled library volume.

The V end lost 0 bases, the J end lost 4 bases, and 12 bases lay between the germline ends. From germline, CDR1 is LNHDA and CDR2 SQIVND (reference sequence). The CDR3 consists of 15 residues. Study-level findings and limits: Counts of TCRs above 1 in 1000 frequency stayed unchanged with DPC sensitization.

The TCR was taken from a male donor in good health. Some clones in this sample may be carry-over from other donors' samples. Material: whole blood. This sequence joins TRBV19 and TRBJ1-2, with D tentatively TRBD1 (5 bases). DNA of the CDR3: TGTGCCAGTAGTATAGATCGGGGCAGCCTCTATGGCTACACCTTC. It translates to CASSIDRGSLYGYTF.